The present T cell receptor beta chain was sequenced within a study of T cells in tuberculosis. General study results and limits: Smaller alpha distances in active tuberculosis partly reflected shorter CDR3-alpha lengths.

Assay: immunoSEQ multiplex PCR; the TCRdb copy retains only in-frame clones and omits some. The sample lists around 30,000 clones; roughly 93% were seen once. The sample's time point: new active TB diagnosis, blood taken before or within 7 days of starting treatment. To note about this clone: What it recognizes is unknown.

Per germline, CDR1 MDHEN and CDR2 SYDVKM. The CDR3 covers 16 residues. The germline V and J ends were trimmed by 2 bases and 2 bases, with 14 bases remaining between them. The gene calls are TRBV28 and TRBJ2-3, with D possibly matching TRBD1 (5 bases). This sequence was found in an adult with tuberculosis. This sample comprised PBMCs, obtained at tuberculosis diagnosis. The CDR3 sequence: CASSLKGLAITDTQYF. In DNA form, the CDR3 reads TGTGCCAGCAGTTTAAAGGGGCTGGCTATCACAGATACGCAGTATTTT. Drawing the rest from reference TRBV28 and TRBJ2-3, the complete variable domain is DVKVTQSSRYLVKRTGEKVFLECVQDMDHENMFWYRQDPGLGLRLIYFSYDVKMKEKGDIPEGYSVSREKKERFSLILESASTNQTSMYLCASSLKGLAITDTQYFGPGTRLTVL.